These 21 T cell receptor beta chains share one sample of origin, sequenced in a study of cytomegalovirus exposure and HLA in healthy donors. PCR primers comprised 60 Vbeta and 13 Jbeta primers. Using immunoSEQ multiplex PCR, the repertoire was profiled, and TCRdb retains in-frame clones only, with some absent. Of around 90,000 clones listed, around 85% were seen once; the top ten hold 2.7%. Material for sequencing was PBMCs. These receptors were collected from a man aged 30-40 years in good health and CMV-seronegative.

The V gene is TRBV2, the J gene TRBJ1-6, with 10 nucleotides matching TRBD1. Germline trimming cut 5 bases from V and 10 bases from J; bases unmatched to any gene: 2. Germline CDR1 and CDR2: SNHLY and FYNNEI. The CDR3 consists of 13 residues. The CDR3 region has the DNA TGTGCCAGCAGTAGGACAGGGGGATCACCCCTCCACTTT. Translation: CASSRTGGSPLHF.

This sequence joins TRBV5-1 and TRBJ2-3; D is unresolved. Germline lookup yields CDR1 SGHRS and CDR2 YFSETQ. The CDR3 spans 14 residues. Trimming left V 0 bases short and J 3 bases short, with 8 bases between. CDR3 loop: CASSLALDTDTQYF. CDR3 bases: TGCGCCAGCAGCTTGGCTCTAGATACAGATACGCAGTATTTT.

The rearrangement joins TRBV11-2 to TRBJ1-2; no definite D call. Germline loops: CDR1 SGHAT, CDR2 FQNNGV. CDR3 length: 12 amino acids. With 6 bases removed from V and 8 bases from J, the gap between germline ends came to 13 bases. CDR3 DNA sequence: TGTGCCAGCAGTCCGGTCCCCCGAGGCTACACCTTC. Translating it yields CASSPVPRGYTF.

The rearrangement uses TRBV7-9 and TRBJ2-3; TRBD2 might be the D (5 bases). Germline V gives CDR1 SEHNR, CDR2 FQNEAQ (reference sequence). This CDR3 region has 15 residues. The V gene lost 1 base and the J gene lost 3 bases, with 11 bases spanning the gap. The CDR3 is CASSLDLTGTDTQYF. CDR3 bases: TGTGCCAGCAGCTTAGATTTGACGGGGACAGATACGCAGTATTTT.

The chain has TRBV11-2 and TRBJ1-2; 8 bases agree with TRBD1. Unmatched junction bases numbered 1, after V lost 2 bases and J lost 2 bases. Per germline, CDR1 SGHAT and CDR2 FQNNGV. The CDR3 length is 14 residues. CDR3 residues: CASSLRQGNYGYTF. CDR3 in DNA: TGTGCCAGCAGCTTAAGACAGGGGAACTATGGCTACACCTTC.

The rearrangement links TRBV6-6 to TRBJ1-1; 7 bases map to TRBD1. The V segment lost 5 bases and the J segment 10 bases; nucleotides outside the gene matches: 16. CDR3 length equals 15 residues. CDR1 MNHNY and CDR2 SVGAGI come from the germline V gene (reference sequence). In DNA, the CDR3 is TGTGCCAGCAGTGACCCAGGGGGGCCGACCCGGGGAGCTTTCTTT. Protein product: CASSDPGGPTRGAFF.

This clone has a handful of counts. The V and J genes are TRBV7-9 and TRBJ1-2; 7 nucleotides agree with TRBD1. Trimming cost V 1 base and J 4 bases; bases outside gene matches: 15. The germline gives CDR1 SEHNR, CDR2 FQNEAQ (reference sequence). The CDR3 sequence is 18 residues long. The CDR3 nucleotides are TGTGCCAGCAGCTTAGTACCCCGGACAGGCGGGATTTTCTATGGCTACACCTTC. It yields the protein CASSLVPRTGGIFYGYTF.

Details on this clone: The identical CDR3 is also encoded by other nucleotide sequences in the sample. This rearrangement joins TRBV19 to TRBJ2-7, with no clear D. CDR1 and CDR2 (germline): LNHDA, SQIVND (reference sequence). Trimming took off 4 bases at V and 0 bases at J, with 7 bases between the two ends. The CDR3 is made up of 13 amino acids. In DNA, the CDR3 is TGTGCCAGTAGTAGCGGTAGCTCCTACGAGCAGTACTTC. Its translation: CASSSGSSYEQYF.

The chain employs TRBV5-4 and TRBJ1-1; TRBD1 agrees at 7 bases. The CDR3 is 15 amino acids. Looked up from germline, CDR1 is SGHNT and CDR2 is YYREEE (reference sequence). The ends lost 3 bases at V and 0 bases at J; junction bases unmatched: 5. CDR3 coding DNA: TGTGCCAGCAGCTACCAGGGACAGTTGAACACTGAAGCTTTCTTT. This translates into CASSYQGQLNTEAFF.

This sequence joins TRBV19 and TRBJ1-4, with D perhaps TRBD1 (5 bases). The germline V and J ends were trimmed by 2 bases and 7 bases, with 17 bases remaining between them. This CDR3 has 16 residues. The germline V gene has CDR1 LNHDA and CDR2 SQIVND (reference sequence). CDR3: CASSISRGTGVEKLFF. The CDR3 region has the DNA TGTGCCAGTAGTATAAGTAGGGGTACGGGTGTTGAAAAACTGTTTTTT. The complete variable domain, with remaining parts taken from reference TRBV19 and TRBJ1-4, reads DGGITQSPKYLFRKEGQNVTLSCEQNLNHDAMYWYRQDPGQGLRLIYYSQIVNDFQKGDIAEGYSVSREKKESFPLTVTSAQKNPTAFYLCASSISRGTGVEKLFFGSGTQLSVL.

The V call is TRBV27, the J call TRBJ1-1; D may be TRBD1 (6 bases). Trimming removed 0 bases from V and 4 bases from J, with 12 bases in between. Per germline, CDR1 MNHEY and CDR2 SMNVEV (reference sequence). CDR3 length equals 15 residues. CDR3 DNA sequence: TGTGCCAGCAGTTTATCACAGGGAGGGTCCACTGAAGCTTTCTTT. Translated: CASSLSQGGSTEAFF.

The CDR3, as DNA: TGTGCCAGCTCACGCACGCAGACACAGGGGGCGCAGGACTATGGCTACACCTTC. Protein sequence: CASSRTQTQGAQDYGYTF. The chain is built from TRBV18 and TRBJ1-2; 9 bases align to TRBD1. V trimming: 4 bases; J trimming: 3 bases; junction bases outside the gene matches: 15. Germline CDR1 KGHSH, CDR2 LQKENI. This CDR3 comprises 18 residues. Together with reference TRBV18 and TRBJ1-2, the CDR3 gives the full variable domain: NAGVMQNPRHLVRRRGQEARLRCSPMKGHSHVYWYRQLPEEGLKFMVYLQKENIIDESGMPKERFSAEFPKEGPSILRIQQVVRGDSAAYFCASSRTQTQGAQDYGYTFGSGTRLTVV.

The chain joins TRBV5-4 to TRBJ2-1; D is perhaps TRBD2 (7 bases). Looked up from germline, CDR1 is SGHNT and CDR2 is YYREEE (reference sequence). Deletions cut 10 bases from V and 6 bases from J, with 17 bases between. CDR3 length: 13 amino acids. Here the CDR3 reads CAAGEGLVNEQFF. In nucleotides, the CDR3 is TGTGCCGCAGGGGAGGGGTTGGTCAATGAGCAGTTCTTC.

V and J are TRBV6-5 and TRBJ1-1; D possibly corresponds to TRBD1 (5 bases). The CDR3 has 15 residues. Germline assignment: CDR1 MNHEY and CDR2 SVGAGI. V was cut by 6 bases and J by 4 bases, with 18 bases left in between. CDR3 region: CASSGRGGSSTEAFF. In nucleotides, the CDR3 is TGTGCCAGCAGCGGCCGGGGGGGGTCAAGCACTGAAGCTTTCTTT.

In this sample, this clone turned up a few times. The chain has TRBV6-5 and TRBJ2-1, with D perhaps matching TRBD1 (6 bases). The ends were cut back, 6 bases at V and 6 bases at J, with 12 bases in the middle. Germline CDR1 MNHEY, CDR2 SVGAGI. The CDR3 extends over 13 amino acids. The CDR3 DNA sequence: TGTGCCAGCAGCCCACAGGGCACCAATGAGCAGTTCTTC. This gives the protein CASSPQGTNEQFF.

V usage is TRBV2 and J usage is TRBJ1-1; possibly TRBD1 for D (5 bases). Germline CDR1 and CDR2: SNHLY and FYNNEI. The CDR3 length is 14 residues. The V and J ends lost 7 bases and 2 bases respectively, with 14 bases between them. CDR3 sequence (DNA): TGTGCCAGCACCGTTCTCAGGGCCAACACTGAAGCTTTCTTT. This translates into CASTVLRANTEAFF. The variable domain in full, completed from reference TRBV2 and TRBJ1-1, reads EPEVTQTPSHQVTQMGQEVILRCVPISNHLYFYWYRQILGQKVEFLVSFYNNEISEKSEIFDDQFSVERPDGSNFTLKIRSTKLEDSAMYFCASTVLRANTEAFFGQGTRLTVV.

Regarding this clone: At one boundary the junction diverges from the germline segment, which might be a read error. The chain is built from TRBV9 and TRBJ2-7, with 10 bases fitting TRBD1. The CDR3 is 15 amino acids. Germline-derived CDR1 and CDR2 are SGDLS and YYNGEE. The CDR3 here is CAGSVLGQGDYEQYF. The CDR3 region has the DNA TGTGCCGGCAGCGTACTTGGACAGGGGGACTACGAGCAGTACTTC.

The rearrangement uses TRBV6-4 and TRBJ2-7, with D possibly matching TRBD1 (6 bases). Germline V gene sequence: CDR1 MRHNA, CDR2 SNTAGT. Between the trimmed V and J ends, which lost 4 bases and 0 bases, there was a span of 19 bases. The CDR3 has 17 residues. CDR3 protein: CASSVASEGDSSYEQYF. CDR3 nucleotides: TGTGCCAGCAGTGTGGCCTCAGAGGGGGATTCCTCCTACGAGCAGTACTTC.

The chain couples TRBV7-8 to TRBJ2-1; the D gene is possibly TRBD2 (7 bases). V gave up 1 base and J gave up 8 bases, with 18 bases separating them. The CDR3 totals 16 residues. Germline CDR1 reads SGHVS; CDR2 reads FQNEAQ. CDR3 DNA: TGTGCCAGCAGCTTAGTTCTTGGCGGGGGCAGGGATGAGCAGTTCTTC. Translated, it gives CASSLVLGGGRDEQFF.

This CDR3 is CASSVEGTGGWGQFF. The CDR3, as DNA: TGTGCCAGCAGCGTAGAGGGGACAGGGGGTTGGGGGCAGTTCTTC. V usage is TRBV9 and J usage is TRBJ2-1; 11 bases match TRBD1. The CDR3 consists of 15 residues. The germline gives CDR1 SGDLS, CDR2 YYNGEE. V was pared by 0 bases and J by 12 bases, with 8 bases of the junction left unmatched.

Notes on this clone: The conserved closing phenylalanine or tryptophan is absent in this CDR3, likely reflecting a read error. This chain connects TRBV30 to TRBJ2-3, with D uncertain. The CDR3 consists of 15 residues. Between the trimmed V and J ends, which lost 2 bases and 2 bases, there was a span of 14 bases. Per the germline V gene, CDR1 is GTSNPN and CDR2 is SVGIG (reference sequence). The CDR3 loop reads CAWSRAGKPTDTQYV. Here the CDR3 DNA reads TGTGCCTGGAGTCGCGCCGGTAAACCCACAGATACGCAGTATGTT.